This T cell receptor beta chain stems from a study of blood T cells in healthy people across ages. Study context: The template switching approach captured approximately one barcoded beta molecule for every two T cells.

Notes on the study in general: Donors of long life had a larger count of naive CD4+ cells and greater diversity than aged donors. The unknown donor CMV status may have confounded expanded clonotype changes.

A second PCR of roughly 7 to 11 cycles used a sample-barcoded 5' primer and a J-beta primer mix. TCRdb reprocessed the 5' RACE reads with MiXCR, giving one entry per CDR3 protein. The table has around 580,000 distinct CDR3 sequences, 47% seen once; the top ten hold about 22%. Comment on this clonotype: Its target is not known.

In terms of origin and age, donors were healthy Caucasian individuals from Russia aged roughly 6 to 90. J lost 6 bases, V lost 4 bases, and 7 bases had no gene match. The germline CDR1 and CDR2 sequences are MNHNY and SVGAGI (reference sequence). This CDR3 region has 14 residues. The material sequenced was blood. This clonotype was obtained from a man older than 75 in good health. V usage is TRBV6-6 and J usage is TRBJ2-7, with TRBD2 identical over 9 bases. The CDR3 reads CASSSPGLATEQYF. DNA for the CDR3: TGTGCCAGCAGTTCCCCAGGACTAGCGACCGAGCAGTACTTC.